What follows are 28 T cell receptor beta chains derived from one specimen sequenced in a study of T cells in Graves' hyperthyroidism and ophthalmopathy. RNA transcripts were the template for amplifying TCR beta CDR3 regions. During a first-round RT-PCR of the TCR CDR3, the HTBI primer set was used. One entry per CDR3 protein, called by TCRdb with MiXCR from the multiplex PCR reads. The table lists around 300,000 distinct CDR3 sequences, about 15% of them singletons, with around 23% in the top ten. Sequencing input: blood. These TCRs come from a woman aged 25 to 39 with Graves' hyperthyroidism.

The chain carries TRBV15 and TRBJ2-7; maybe TRBD2 (6 bases). V lost 0 bases and J 4 bases, leaving 25 bases between the germline ends. CDR3 size: 19 residues. In germline, CDR1 is LNHNV, CDR2 YYDKDF (reference sequence). As DNA, the CDR3 is TGTGCCACCAGCAGAGACCCGACTAGTTTTAGAGGTCGGGCTTACGAGCAGTACTTC. Protein sequence: CATSRDPTSFRGRAYEQYF.

This clonotype was seen at least ten times. This sequence joins TRBV20-1 and TRBJ1-1; D not certain. The V gene lost 3 bases and the J gene lost 0 bases, with 11 bases spanning the gap. The CDR3 contains 14 residues. Germline V gives CDR1 DFQATT, CDR2 SNEGSKA (reference sequence). CDR3 sequence (DNA): TGCAGTGCTAGCCGAGGAAATATGAACACTGAAGCTTTCTTT. It encodes CSASRGNMNTEAFF.

This clonotype has ten or more counts. The V and J genes are TRBV20-1 and TRBJ2-7, with D perhaps being TRBD1 or TRBD2 (5 bases each). Germline CDR1 and CDR2: DFQATT and SNEGSKA (reference sequence). With 3 bases removed from V and 3 bases from J, the gap between germline ends came to 12 bases. CDR3 size: 13 residues. The CDR3 spells CSARDRGDYEQYF. The CDR3 DNA is TGCAGTGCTAGGGATAGAGGGGACTACGAGCAGTACTTC.

This clonotype was counted at least ten times. This rearrangement joins TRBV20-1 to TRBJ1-4; no clear D gene. The germline gives CDR1 DFQATT, CDR2 SNEGSKA (reference sequence). The CDR3 has 14 amino acids. The V end was cut by 3 bases, the J end by 0 bases, with 8 bases between. The CDR3 loop is CSARDAATNEKLFF. The CDR3 nucleotides are TGCAGTGCTAGGGACGCAGCAACTAATGAAAAACTGTTTTTT.

In DNA form, the CDR3 reads TGTGCCACCAGTGATCGGCGGCTGCAGGGGCGAGATACGCAGTATTTT. Amino acids: CATSDRRLQGRDTQYF. The rearrangement uses TRBV24-1 and TRBJ2-3; tentative D call: TRBD1 (6 bases). V gave up 3 bases and J gave up 5 bases, with 17 bases separating them. The CDR3 consists of 16 residues. Germline CDR1 reads KGHDR; CDR2 reads SFDVKD.

This clonotype appeared many times. CDR3 nucleotides: TGCAGTCTAACTAGCGGAGGGGTAGATACGCAGTATTTT. This gives the protein CSLTSGGVDTQYF. The chain employs TRBV20-1 and TRBJ2-3, with 8 bases matching TRBD2. Germline loops: CDR1 DFQATT, CDR2 SNEGSKA (reference sequence). Trimming at V came to 8 bases and at J to 5 bases, leaving 9 bases not matched to a gene. The CDR3 extends over 13 amino acids.

This clonotype was observed a handful of times. The V and J genes are TRBV28 and TRBJ1-6; 9 bases are a match to TRBD1. The germline CDR1 and CDR2 sequences are MDHEN and SYDVKM. This CDR3 comprises 20 residues. The V gene end was trimmed by 6 bases and the J gene end by 0 bases; junction bases not matched to a gene: 15. CDR3 DNA sequence: TGTGCCAGCAGCCACGGGACAGGGTTCCCGAAGGGCTCCTATAATTCACCCCTCCACTTT. This translates into CASSHGTGFPKGSYNSPLHF.

This clonotype was recorded at least ten times. This chain joins TRBV28 and TRBJ2-2; TRBD1 might be the D (5 bases). This CDR3 spans 17 amino acids. Trimming removed 3 bases at V and 4 bases at J, with 18 bases between. The germline V gene encodes CDR1 MDHEN and CDR2 SYDVKM. The DNA of the CDR3 is TGTGCCAGCAGTTTTGACCCCAGGGCCTCGGGCACCGGGGAGCTGTTTTTT. Amino acids: CASSFDPRASGTGELFF.

This clonotype occurred many times. This chain uses TRBV20-1 with TRBJ2-3, with D possibly being TRBD2 (5 bases). V was clipped by 2 bases and J by 3 bases, with 9 bases between them. Germline CDR1 is DFQATT and CDR2 is SNEGSKA (reference sequence). The CDR3 consists of 13 residues. The CDR3: CSARLRTTDTQYF. The CDR3 coding sequence is TGCAGTGCTAGATTAAGGACTACAGATACGCAGTATTTT.

This clonotype was detected many times. The chain has TRBV6-1 and TRBJ2-3, with TRBD1 identical over 8 bases. The CDR3 sequence is 15 residues long. Losses at the gene ends were 4 bases for V and 6 bases for J; bases not matched to a gene: 9. From germline, CDR1 is MNHNS and CDR2 SASEGT. DNA for the CDR3: TGTGCCAGCAGTGCAAATACAGGGGGAGTGGATACGCAGTATTTT. Protein sequence: CASSANTGGVDTQYF.

The rearrangement uses TRBV29-1 and TRBJ2-5, with 9 bases lining up with TRBD1. The CDR3 consists of 13 residues. The ends lost 6 bases at V and 5 bases at J; junction bases unmatched: 7. The germline V gene has CDR1 SQVTM and CDR2 ANQGSEA. CDR3 amino acids: CSVEGQGVETQYF. CDR3 bases: TGCAGCGTGGAGGGACAGGGCGTCGAGACCCAGTACTTC.

In its sample, this clonotype was seen a few times. V and J are TRBV12-3 or TRBV12-4 and TRBJ2-1, with D tentatively TRBD2 (6 bases). The CDR3 has 15 amino acids. Trimming took off 2 bases at V and 14 bases at J, with 22 bases between the two ends. The DNA of the CDR3 is TGTGCCAGCAGTTTAAGTTTGGGGGGATTTGGAGCGAAGTTCTTC. It specifies CASSLSLGGFGAKFF.

The chain recombines TRBV29-1 with TRBJ2-1; 8 bases align to TRBD2. This CDR3 is 17 amino acids long. Germline V CDR1 and CDR2: SQVTM, ANQGSEA. V was pared by 0 bases and J by 2 bases, with 9 bases of the junction left unmatched. This chain's CDR3 is CSVEDLGSGATYNEQFF. The CDR3 bases are TGCAGCGTTGAAGATCTAGGTAGCGGGGCTACCTACAATGAGCAGTTCTTC.

V is TRBV3-2 and J is TRBJ1-1. TRBV3-2 is described as a pseudogene. CDR3 length: 15 amino acids. CDR3 in DNA: TGTGCCAGCAGCGGCCGCCACAGAACTGCAGCTGAAGCTTTCTTT. It yields the protein CASSGRHRTAAEAFF.

The chain is built from TRBV11-2 and TRBJ1-3; D gene uncertain. There are 16 residues in the CDR3. V was pared by 4 bases and J by 4 bases, with 17 bases between. In germline, CDR1 is SGHAT, CDR2 FQNNGV. The CDR3 spells CASSYFPLTPGNTIYF. CDR3 DNA sequence: TGTGCCAGCAGCTACTTTCCCTTAACCCCCGGAAACACCATATATTTT. Filled out from reference TRBV11-2 and TRBJ1-3, the complete variable domain reads EAGVAQSPRYKIIEKRQSVAFWCNPISGHATLYWYQQILGQGPKLLIQFQNNGVVDDSQLPKDRFSAERLKGVDSTLKIQPAKLEDSAVYLCASSYFPLTPGNTIYFGEGSWLTVV.

The V and J genes are TRBV20-1 and TRBJ1-5, with D maybe TRBD1 (5 bases). In germline, CDR1 is DFQATT, CDR2 SNEGSKA (reference sequence). CDR3 size: 12 residues. V was trimmed by 3 bases and J by 7 bases, leaving 10 bases between them. CDR3 coding DNA: TGCAGTGCTAGCAGGGTAGGGCAGCCCCAGCATTTT. It encodes CSASRVGQPQHF.

V and J are TRBV5-6 and TRBJ2-4, with a tentative D call TRBD1 (6 bases). Germline loops: CDR1 SGHDT, CDR2 YYEEEE. The V end was cut by 0 bases, the J end by 5 bases, with 9 bases between. The CDR3 extends over 14 amino acids. CDR3 coding DNA: TGTGCCAGCAGCTTGGGGCGGACAGAAAACATTCAGTACTTC. It encodes CASSLGRTENIQYF.

The CDR3 loop is CASSYSNYGTEAFF. The CDR3 DNA sequence: TGTGCCAGCAGTTACTCGAACTACGGGACTGAAGCTTTCTTT. This chain joins TRBV6-2 or TRBV6-3 and TRBJ1-1; no firm D call. The CDR3 totals 14 residues. Germline V gene sequence: CDR1 MNHEY, CDR2 SVGEGT. The V and J ends lost 0 bases and 5 bases respectively, with 10 bases between them.

Many counts were recorded for this clonotype. The rearrangement links TRBV6-1 to TRBJ1-2, with D possibly matching TRBD1 (5 bases). The CDR3 consists of 14 residues. Between the trimmed V and J ends, which lost 5 bases and 4 bases, there was a span of 14 bases. Germline CDR1 and CDR2: MNHNS and SASEGT. The CDR3 region is CASSPQGGSYGYTF. The DNA for the CDR3 is TGTGCCAGCAGTCCCCAGGGTGGGTCCTATGGCTACACCTTC.

This sequence joins TRBV5-4 and TRBJ1-4; TRBD1 aligns across 7 bases. V lost 4 bases, J lost 1 base, and 4 bases stayed unmatched. There are 15 residues in the CDR3. Germline V gives CDR1 SGHNT, CDR2 YYREEE (reference sequence). The CDR3 loop reads CASSNAGGTNEKLFF. CDR3 nucleotides: TGTGCCAGCAGCAACGCAGGGGGAACTAATGAAAAACTGTTTTTT. The variable domain in full, completed from reference TRBV5-4 and TRBJ1-4, reads ETGVTQSPTHLIKTRGQQVTLRCSSQSGHNTVSWYQQALGQGPQFIFQYYREEENGRGNFPPRFSGLQFPNYSSELNVNALELDDSALYLCASSNAGGTNEKLFFGSGTQLSVL.

This clonotype showed up just a few times. The V gene is TRBV7-2, the J gene TRBJ2-7; 12 bases fit TRBD2. With V trimmed by 3 bases and J by 5 bases, 5 bases remained unmatched. The germline V gene has CDR1 SGHTA and CDR2 FQGNSA. The CDR3 is 15 amino acids. CDR3 protein: CASSLTSGRWNEQYF. The DNA of the CDR3 is TGTGCCAGCAGCTTGACTAGCGGGAGATGGAACGAGCAGTACTTC.

This clonotype occurred many times. V and J are TRBV9 and TRBJ1-4, with unresolved D. In germline, CDR1 is SGDLS, CDR2 YYNGEE. The CDR3 totals 14 residues. V lost 0 bases and J lost 6, with 9 bases in between. The CDR3 here is CASSVDGKDEKLFF. The CDR3, as DNA: TGTGCCAGCAGCGTAGACGGAAAGGATGAAAAACTGTTTTTT.

To note about this clonotype: With a much larger clone just one base away, this may be a read error. V and J are TRBV2 and TRBJ1-5, with D unclear. This CDR3 comprises 13 residues. The germline CDR1 and CDR2 sequences are SNHLY and FYNNEI. The CDR3 here is CASSEGRNQSQHF. Written as DNA, the CDR3 is TGTGCCAGCAGTGAAGGCCGGAATCAGTCCCAGCATTTT.

This clonotype was seen only a few times. The chain joins TRBV12-3 or TRBV12-4 to TRBJ2-2, with 7 nucleotides matching TRBD1. Trimming cost V 6 bases and J 7 bases; bases outside gene matches: 5. The CDR3 consists of 13 residues. In DNA form, the CDR3 reads TGTGCCAGCAGACTTACAGGGGTCGGGGAGCTGTTTTTT. Its translation is CASRLTGVGELFF.

The J gene is TRBJ2-7, the V gene TRBV5-5, with TRBD2 identical over 10 bases. This CDR3 region has 14 residues. Germline CDR1 and CDR2: SGHKS and YYEKEE (reference sequence). Losses at the gene ends were 6 bases for V and 8 bases for J; bases not matched to a gene: 11. This chain's CDR3 is CASNPGLAGVQQYF. The DNA for the CDR3 is TGTGCCAGCAACCCGGGGCTAGCGGGAGTTCAGCAGTACTTC.

The rearrangement links TRBV2 to TRBJ1-5; D not certain. The CDR3 totals 14 residues. V was pared by 7 bases and J by 5 bases, with 15 bases between. CDR1 is SNHLY, CDR2 FYNNEI, per germline. This CDR3 is CASTPSSGDQPQHF. The CDR3 DNA reads TGTGCCAGCACGCCCAGTAGCGGGGATCAGCCCCAGCATTTT.

In the case of this clonotype: Sequence at one end of the junction differs from germline and may be a read error. The rearrangement uses TRBV11-2 and TRBJ2-1; 10 bases fit TRBD2. This CDR3 is built from 16 residues. Per germline, CDR1 SGHAT and CDR2 FQNNGV. CDR3 in DNA: TGTGCCAGCAGCTCCAGGGCTAGCGGGAGTTGGAATGAGCAGCTCTTC. Its translation: CASSSRASGSWNEQLF.

Worth noting for this clonotype: A single base separates this from a much larger clone, so it may be a read error. The rearrangement uses TRBV20-1 and TRBJ2-7, with 9 positions matching TRBD2. Looked up from germline, CDR1 is DFQATT and CDR2 is SNEGSKA (reference sequence). The CDR3 contains 17 residues. CDR3 DNA sequence: TGCAGTGCTAGTGGGGCCAGTGTGGTAGCGGGAGCCCACGAGCGGTACTTC. This codes for CSASGASVVAGAHERYF.